Reported below is one TCR beta chain. The method was immunoSEQ multiplex PCR; TCRdb's version includes in-frame clones alone and lacks a portion of them. The sample has some 71,000 clones, roughly nine tenths seen once. The data originate from a study of OX40 agonist ivuxolimab in advanced cancers. Across the whole study: In this cohort, patients received ivuxolimab, an agonistic anti-OX40 (CD134) antibody.

The CDR3 has 17 residues. V lost 1 base, J lost 0 bases, and 4 bases stayed unmatched. Germline lookup yields CDR1 LGHNA and CDR2 YSLEER. The input for sequencing was CD4+ or CD8+ T cells sorted from blood, taken in a trial of the OX40 agonist ivuxolimab. The chain carries TRBV4-3 and TRBJ2-3, with TRBD2 identical over 10 bases. The sequence was collected from an adult with an advanced solid tumor such as melanoma, head and neck, liver or kidney cancer. CDR3 sequence reads: CASSQGTSGSSTDTQYF. CDR3 nucleotide sequence: TGCGCCAGCAGCCAAGGGACTAGCGGATCTAGCACAGATACGCAGTATTTT.